This entry concerns a single T cell receptor beta chain. Its antigen is still unknown. Sequencing was performed with immunoSEQ multiplex PCR; in TCRdb, only in-frame clones are kept and a portion is missing. The sample shows 95,000 to 130,000 clones, more than 85% of them seen only once. V was clipped by 0 bases and J by 5 bases, with 2 bases between them. This CDR3 spans 11 amino acids. CDR1 and CDR2 (germline): SGHRS, YFSETQ. These data belong to a study of T cell responses to AZD1222 COVID-19 vaccine. Study conclusions and caveats: The donor cohort was predominantly white British with a female majority, and clonal diversity may have been underestimated. Mapped onto spike, vaccine-associated CD4 TCRs spanned it and were dominant at 160-218 and 743-854.

The chain employs TRBV5-1 and TRBJ1-2, with no clear D. Material: peripheral blood, obtained on day 0 of AZD1222 vaccination. The TCR sequence derives from an adult in good health. The CDR3 DNA is TGCGCCAGCAGCTTGGGGTATGGCTACACCTTC. The encoded protein is CASSLGYGYTF.